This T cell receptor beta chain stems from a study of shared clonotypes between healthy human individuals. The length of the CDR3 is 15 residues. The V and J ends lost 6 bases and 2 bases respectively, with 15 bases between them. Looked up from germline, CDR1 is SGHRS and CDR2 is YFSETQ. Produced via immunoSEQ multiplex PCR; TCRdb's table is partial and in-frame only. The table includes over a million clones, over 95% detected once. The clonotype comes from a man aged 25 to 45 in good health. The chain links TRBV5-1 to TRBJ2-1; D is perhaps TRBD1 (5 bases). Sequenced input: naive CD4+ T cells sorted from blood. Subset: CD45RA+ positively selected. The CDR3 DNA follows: TGCGCCAGCACCCCAATCAGGGTCACCTACAATGAGCAGTTCTTC. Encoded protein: CASTPIRVTYNEQFF.